Below are 31 T cell receptor beta chains sequenced from a single sample in a study of regulatory T cells in long-lasting Graves disease (TCRdb year 2021). Per the publication, the time point label means: newly diagnosed GD, antithyroid drugs for less than 3 months. For both TCR sequencing and RNA sequencing, RNA was extracted from PBMCs in TRIzol. Libraries were constructed by multiplex PCR. Sequencing used an Illumina HiSeq 4000. To build TCR beta libraries, CDR3 regions were amplified by Arm-PCR using iRepertoire HTBI primers. TCRdb cleaned the public reads at Q25 with fastp, built clones with MiXCR and kept in-frame beta chains. Records with the same CDR3 protein are collapsed into one entry carrying the most frequent genes and DNA. Counted in this sample were over 300,000 distinct CDR3 sequences; roughly 16% of them appeared once. The leading ten clones occupy about a fifth of the sample. Material: peripheral blood mononuclear cells (PBMCs), obtained at new diagnosis, from a patient treated with antithyroid drugs. Receptors were obtained from a female donor with Graves disease.

J is TRBJ2-1 and V is TRBV11-1; the D is unclear. Looked up from germline, CDR1 is SGHAT and CDR2 is FQDESV (reference sequence). The germline V and J ends were trimmed by 1 base and 0 bases, with 10 bases remaining between them. The length of the CDR3 is 16 residues. CDR3 coding DNA: TGTGCCAGCAGCTTAGGCTGGGTTAGCTCCTACAATGAGCAGTTCTTC. It is translated as CASSLGWVSSYNEQFF. Full variable domain (missing parts from reference TRBV11-1 and TRBJ2-1): EAEVAQSPRYKITEKSQAVAFWCDPISGHATLYWYRQILGQGPELLVQFQDESVVDDSQLPKDRFSAERLKGVDSTLKIQPAELGDSAMYLCASSLGWVSSYNEQFFGPGTRLTVL.

Of note for this clonotype: It differs at one base from a far larger clone, so likely a read error. The rearrangement links TRBV6-9 to TRBJ2-5; TRBD1 matches 7 bases. Germline V CDR1 and CDR2: MNHGY, SVAAGI. The CDR3 length is 16 residues. V gave up 2 bases and J gave up 10 bases; unmatched junction bases: 16. CDR3: CASSYTDRPYSRGQYF. CDR3 nucleotide sequence: TGTGCCAGCAGTTATACGGACAGGCCCTACTCTCGAGGCCAGTACTTC.

The chain employs TRBV6-1 and TRBJ2-1; D gene uncertain. This CDR3 is 12 amino acids long. V was shortened by 2 bases and J by 7 bases, with 6 bases between the two germline ends. Germline V gene sequence: CDR1 MNHNS, CDR2 SASEGT. The CDR3 DNA is TGTGCCAGCAGTGAAAGGAGTAATGAGCAGTTCTTC. As protein: CASSERSNEQFF.

Here the CDR3 DNA reads TGTGCCAGCAGTTCAGGACAGGGGAGGCTTCAAGAGACCCAGTACTTC. As protein: CASSSGQGRLQETQYF. The rearrangement links TRBV27 to TRBJ2-5; TRBD1 matches 9 bases. V lost 4 bases and J lost 2; bases outside the gene matches: 8. CDR1 is MNHEY and CDR2 is SMNVEV in the germline V gene (reference sequence). The CDR3 has 16 amino acids.

The table lists this clonotype with many counts. The gene calls are TRBV7-3 and TRBJ2-6; D is unresolved. Germline-derived CDR1 and CDR2 are SGHTA and FQGTGA. V shed 1 base and J shed 2 bases, with 9 bases lying between them. The CDR3 is 16 amino acids. The CDR3 is CASSLSVSAGANVLTF. Written as DNA, the CDR3 is TGTGCCAGCAGCTTAAGTGTGTCAGCTGGGGCCAACGTCCTGACTTTC.

There are many counts of this clonotype. J is TRBJ2-3 and V is TRBV12-3 or TRBV12-4; D might be TRBD2 (5 bases). The CDR3 loop spans 14 amino acids. V dropped 7 bases and J dropped 3 bases, with 14 bases sitting between them. The CDR3 loop is CASTPGSGTDTQYF. The CDR3, as DNA: TGTGCCAGCACCCCTGGGTCGGGGACAGATACGCAGTATTTT.

This clonotype showed up many times. CDR3 protein: CASQRLAADNEQFF. The CDR3 region has the DNA TGTGCCAGCCAAAGACTAGCGGCCGACAATGAGCAGTTCTTC. This chain joins TRBV12-3 or TRBV12-4 and TRBJ2-1, with 9 bases matching TRBD2. The length of the CDR3 is 14 residues. V gave up 8 bases and J gave up 5 bases; unmatched junction bases: 7.

This chain links TRBV7-9 with TRBJ2-7; possibly TRBD1 for D (7 bases). The CDR3 has 14 residues. V was pared by 8 bases and J by 1 base, with 15 bases between. Germline-derived CDR1 and CDR2 are SEHNR and FQNEAQ (reference sequence). The CDR3 nucleotides read TGTGCCAGCGGGCTCGGGGGACAGTCCTACGAGCAGTACTTC. This sequence encodes CASGLGGQSYEQYF.

Many counts were recorded for this clonotype. The genes are TRBV2 and TRBJ1-1, with D hard to call. Germline CDR1 and CDR2: SNHLY and FYNNEI. V dropped 4 bases and J dropped 0 bases, with 9 bases sitting between them. The CDR3 contains 14 residues. The CDR3 region has the DNA TGTGCCAGCAGTGCAGGCAGACTGAACACTGAAGCTTTCTTT. It is translated as CASSAGRLNTEAFF.

This clonotype was seen at least ten times. The chain couples TRBV7-2 to TRBJ1-1; unclear D gene. Germline loops: CDR1 SGHTA, CDR2 FQGNSA. The V and J ends lost 5 bases and 1 base respectively, with 14 bases between them. The CDR3 covers 15 residues. CDR3 loop: CASSGVYGQNTEAFF. The CDR3 coding sequence is TGTGCCAGCAGCGGAGTGTACGGCCAGAACACTGAAGCTTTCTTT.

This clonotype was detected only a few times. The V gene is TRBV5-6, the J gene TRBJ1-6; TRBD1 matches 12 bases. V lost 6 bases and J lost 8; bases outside the gene matches: 12. The germline gives CDR1 SGHDT, CDR2 YYEEEE. The CDR3 runs to 17 residues. The CDR3 region has the DNA TGTGCCAGCACCGGGACAGGGGGCGCCCAGGAGGATTCACCCCTCCACTTT. It codes for CASTGTGGAQEDSPLHF.

The rearrangement uses TRBV7-2 and TRBJ2-2, with TRBD2 identical over 10 bases. V shed 1 base, J shed 7 bases, and the junction held 9 bases outside the gene matches. CDR3 length: 17 residues. The V gene's germline CDR1 is SGHTA and CDR2 FQGNSA. In nucleotides, the CDR3 is TGTGCCAGCAGCTTAGTCTTAGCGGGAGGCATTGACGGGGAGCTGTTTTTT. The encoded protein is CASSLVLAGGIDGELFF.

The chain employs TRBV19 and TRBJ1-1, with D possibly matching TRBD1 (5 bases). Germline V gene lookup returns CDR1 LNHDA and CDR2 SQIVND (reference sequence). The germline V and J ends were trimmed by 3 bases and 4 bases, with 9 bases remaining between them. The CDR3 runs to 13 residues. This CDR3 is CASSMGGGTEAFF. The CDR3 coding sequence is TGTGCCAGTAGTATGGGGGGGGGCACTGAAGCTTTCTTT. The variable domain in full, completed from reference TRBV19 and TRBJ1-1, reads DGGITQSPKYLFRKEGQNVTLSCEQNLNHDAMYWYRQDPGQGLRLIYYSQIVNDFQKGDIAEGYSVSREKKESFPLTVTSAQKNPTAFYLCASSMGGGTEAFFGQGTRLTVV.

This clonotype came up many times. V is TRBV10-3 and J is TRBJ1-1, with 10 bases fitting TRBD1. In germline, CDR1 is ENHRY, CDR2 SYGVKD. The CDR3 is 13 amino acids. Trimming took 7 bases from V and 11 from J; bases not matched to a gene: 10. The CDR3 DNA reads as TGTGCCATCACCCCCGGGACAGGGGATCGCGCTTTCTTT. It encodes CAITPGTGDRAFF.

The J gene is TRBJ2-7, the V gene TRBV11-2, with 8 nucleotides matching TRBD2. CDR1 is SGHAT and CDR2 is FQNNGV in the germline V gene. The V and J ends lost 5 bases and 3 bases, in that order; junction bases with no gene match: 6. The length of the CDR3 is 14 residues. The CDR3 protein is CASSPGLAFYEQYF. DNA of the CDR3: TGTGCCAGCAGCCCCGGACTAGCTTTCTACGAGCAGTACTTC.

The sample holds many counts of this clonotype. J is TRBJ1-5 and V is TRBV3-1; D is perhaps TRBD1 (6 bases). The CDR3 has 15 residues. V gave up 1 base and J gave up 0 bases, with 7 bases separating them. The germline V gene encodes CDR1 LGHDT and CDR2 YNNKEL (reference sequence). DNA of the CDR3: TGTGCCAGCAGCCAAGGGGACATTAGCAATCAGCCCCAGCATTTT. This encodes CASSQGDISNQPQHF.

This clonotype was detected many times. The chain employs TRBV12-3 or TRBV12-4 and TRBJ2-7; 12 nucleotides line up with TRBD2. After removal of 6 bases from V and 3 bases from J, the junction contained 3 bases not matched to a gene. This CDR3 region has 14 residues. In nucleotides, the CDR3 is TGTGCCAGCAGAACGACTAGCGGGAGCTACGAGCAGTACTTC. It translates to CASRTTSGSYEQYF.

In this sample, this clonotype turned up a few times. V and J are TRBV19 and TRBJ1-1; 7 bases are a match to TRBD1. V was pared by 9 bases and J by 4 bases, with 11 bases of the junction left unmatched. The CDR3 is made up of 14 amino acids. The germline V gene has CDR1 LNHDA and CDR2 SQIVND (reference sequence). The CDR3 region is CASFQGGGGTEAFF. CDR3 bases: TGTGCCAGCTTCCAGGGGGGCGGAGGCACTGAAGCTTTCTTT.

This clonotype occurred many times. In nucleotides, the CDR3 is TGCGCCAGCAGCCCCAAACGAGGACAGGGGTACGAGCAGTACTTC. It yields the protein CASSPKRGQGYEQYF. The rearrangement links TRBV5-1 to TRBJ2-7, with 9 bases aligning to TRBD1. V was pared by 4 bases and J by 4 bases, with 9 bases of the junction left unmatched. CDR1 and CDR2 (germline): SGHRS, YFSETQ. This CDR3 has 15 residues.

This clonotype was observed a handful of times. The rearrangement uses TRBV9 and TRBJ1-4; weak D call: TRBD1 (6 bases). This CDR3 is built from 14 residues. V shed 4 bases and J shed 4 bases, with 11 bases lying between them. Germline values: CDR1 SGDLS, CDR2 YYNGEE. The CDR3 region has the DNA TGTGCCAGCAGCACGGGACAAGATAATGAAAAACTGTTTTTT. Protein sequence: CASSTGQDNEKLFF.

The gene calls are TRBV4-2 and TRBJ2-7; tentative D call: TRBD2 (6 bases). Germline V lookup: CDR1 LGHNA, CDR2 YNFKEQ. V shed 1 base and J shed 1 base, with 23 bases lying between them. The CDR3 extends over 19 amino acids. The CDR3 region is CASSQVFVHGTALSYEQYF. The CDR3 DNA sequence: TGTGCCAGCAGCCAAGTGTTCGTCCATGGGACTGCGTTATCCTACGAGCAGTACTTC.

The table lists this clonotype with many counts. The rearrangement joins TRBV7-2 to TRBJ2-2; 10 bases map to TRBD2. The CDR3 length is 17 residues. Trimming at V came to 4 bases and at J to 7 bases, leaving 12 bases not matched to a gene. Germline-derived CDR1 and CDR2 are SGHTA and FQGNSA. The CDR3 DNA follows: TGTGCCAGCAGCTGGGGATTGGATCTAGCGGGGGTCGGGGAGCTGTTTTTT. This encodes CASSWGLDLAGVGELFF.

This clonotype was recorded a few times. The chain has TRBV9 and TRBJ1-6; 7 nucleotides align to TRBD1. CDR3 length: 16 amino acids. Germline V gives CDR1 SGDLS, CDR2 YYNGEE. V lost 3 bases and J lost 5; bases outside the gene matches: 8. This CDR3 is CASSGYEGTDNSPLHF. CDR3 sequence (DNA): TGTGCCAGCAGCGGATATGAGGGGACAGATAATTCACCCCTCCACTTT.

This clonotype was counted ten times or more. This chain links TRBV20-1 with TRBJ2-1; TRBD2 agrees at 12 bases. CDR1 is DFQATT, CDR2 SNEGSKA, per germline (reference sequence). Unmatched junction bases numbered 11, after V lost 2 bases and J lost 9 bases. The CDR3 is made up of 16 amino acids. This CDR3 reads CSARTGTSGFRVEQFF. CDR3 nucleotide sequence: TGCAGTGCTAGAACAGGGACTAGCGGGTTTCGGGTTGAGCAGTTCTTC.

This clonotype was detected only a few times. The J gene is TRBJ2-7, the V gene TRBV15, with TRBD2 identical over 11 bases. Germline lookup yields CDR1 LNHNV and CDR2 YYDKDF (reference sequence). V was clipped by 2 bases and J by 2 bases; unmatched bases: 14. The CDR3 is made up of 19 amino acids. The CDR3 is CATSRFALTGTSGPYEQYF. CDR3 nucleotide sequence: TGTGCCACCAGCAGATTTGCCTTAACCGGGACTAGCGGACCCTACGAGCAGTACTTC.

The J gene is TRBJ1-2, the V gene TRBV20-1, with a tentative D call TRBD1 (5 bases). The CDR3 is 14 amino acids. The V gene's germline CDR1 is DFQATT and CDR2 SNEGSKA (reference sequence). The germline V and J ends were trimmed by 3 bases and 4 bases, with 15 bases remaining between them. CDR3: CSARGPSDRYGYTF. DNA of the CDR3: TGCAGTGCTAGGGGACCCAGTGACCGCTATGGCTACACCTTC.

At least ten counts were recorded for this clonotype. The gene calls are TRBV29-1 and TRBJ1-2; tentative D call: TRBD1 (5 bases). Germline values: CDR1 SQVTM, CDR2 ANQGSEA. V was trimmed by 7 bases and J by 1 base, leaving 10 bases between them. The CDR3 has 12 residues. Written as DNA, the CDR3 is TGCAGCGCCACAGACAGTAACTATGGCTACACCTTC. Translated: CSATDSNYGYTF.

This clonotype was counted between two and nine times. This chain links TRBV3-1 with TRBJ1-3, with a tentative D call TRBD1 (6 bases). CDR1 is LGHDT and CDR2 is YNNKEL in the germline V gene (reference sequence). Between the trimmed V and J ends, which lost 5 bases and 0 bases, there was a span of 17 bases. This CDR3 has 17 residues. The CDR3 bases are TGTGCCAGCAGCGGCTCCGGACAGACCTTCTCTGGAAACACCATATATTTT. The encoded protein is CASSGSGQTFSGNTIYF.

With regard to this clonotype: It may be a read error: a sequence one base away is much more abundant. The V gene is TRBV28, the J gene TRBJ1-5; D unclear. Trimming removed 2 bases from V and 3 bases from J, with 17 bases in between. The CDR3 is 17 amino acids. Germline V CDR1 and CDR2: MDHEN, SYDVKM. CDR3 sequence (DNA): TGTGCCAGCAGTTTAGGTAGAGCCAAGGGAACCAATCAGCCCCAGCATTTT. Translated: CASSLGRAKGTNQPQHF. Looking up the rest from reference TRBV28 and TRBJ1-5 gives the full variable domain: DVKVTQSSRYLVKRTGEKVFLECVQDMDHENMFWYRQDPGLGLRLIYFSYDVKMKEKGDIPEGYSVSREKKERFSLILESASTNQTSMYLCASSLGRAKGTNQPQHFGDGTRLSIL.

The genes are TRBV19 and TRBJ1-1; D call uncertain. The length of the CDR3 is 13 residues. Trimming stripped 6 bases from V and 6 bases from J, with 14 bases between. Germline-derived CDR1 and CDR2 are LNHDA and SQIVND (reference sequence). CDR3 amino acids: CASSVRDRPEAFF. CDR3 sequence (DNA): TGTGCCAGTAGCGTACGAGATAGGCCTGAAGCTTTCTTT.

In its sample, this clonotype was seen many times. The CDR3 is CASIDESTGKLFF. DNA for the CDR3: TGTGCCAGCATTGACGAATCCACAGGAAAACTGTTTTTT. This chain joins TRBV2 and TRBJ1-4, with D maybe TRBD1 (5 bases). Trimming left V 7 bases short and J 10 bases short, with 16 bases between. The CDR3 sequence is 13 residues long. Germline V gene sequence: CDR1 SNHLY, CDR2 FYNNEI.